This T cell receptor beta chain emerged from a study of T cell repertoires in cytomegalovirus infection. General study results and limits: Cumulative public TCR beta family frequency identified carriers of CMV plus the relevant HLA.

TCRdb used MiXCR to reprocess the reads, holding one entry per CDR3 protein. Here the sample spans 450,000 to 550,000 distinct CDR3 sequences, more than 15% being singletons. Germline assignment: CDR1 SEHNR and CDR2 FQNEAQ (reference sequence). This CDR3 is 15 amino acids long. Trimming removed 5 bases at V and 5 bases at J, with 16 bases between. In its sample, this clonotype was seen a few times. Its antigen is currently unknown. Sequences were obtained from CD8+ T cells from PBMCs. The clonotype originates from a human donor in good health (CMV status not recorded). Some clones in this sample may be carry-over from other donors' samples. This sequence joins TRBV7-9 and TRBJ2-1; possibly TRBD1 for D (6 bases). CDR3 nucleotides: TGTGCCAGCAGCCCTGTACAGACAGGCGACAATGAGCAGTTCTTC. Its protein is CASSPVQTGDNEQFF.